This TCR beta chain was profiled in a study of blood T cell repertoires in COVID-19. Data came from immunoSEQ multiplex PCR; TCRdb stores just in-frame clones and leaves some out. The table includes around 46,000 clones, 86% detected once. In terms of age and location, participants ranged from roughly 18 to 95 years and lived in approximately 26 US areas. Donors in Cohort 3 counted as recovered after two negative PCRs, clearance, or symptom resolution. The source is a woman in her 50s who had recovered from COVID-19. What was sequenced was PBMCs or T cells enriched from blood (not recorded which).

CDR3 DNA sequence: TGTGCCAGCAGAAGACAGGCTAATGAAAAACTGTTTTTT. The encoded protein is CASRRQANEKLFF. The chain recombines TRBV28 with TRBJ1-4, with a tentative D call TRBD1 (6 bases). Germline lookup yields CDR1 MDHEN and CDR2 SYDVKM. The V end was cut by 6 bases, the J end by 3 bases, with 8 bases between. CDR3 length: 13 residues.